Below, one T cell receptor beta chain is given with its context. Everyone who took part was roughly 18 to 89 years old, and they came from about two dozen US areas. The data derive from a study of blood T cell repertoires in COVID-19. Study-wide background: Acute and convalescent COVID-19 specimens originated in the United States, Italy and Spain. In each case, the material was cDNA or gDNA derived from T cells, B-cell-depleted T cells, or PBMCs.

The protocol was immunoSEQ multiplex PCR, while the TCRdb copy is restricted to in-frame clones and leaves out a portion. The sample contains 250,000 to 350,000 clones, over 80% of which appear only once. This TCR came from a woman aged 18-29 years who had recovered from COVID-19. Sequenced material: PBMCs or T cells enriched from blood (not recorded which).

The DNA for the CDR3 is TGCAGTGCTAGTGGTGCGCAACAGTTAATGAACACTGAAGCTTTCTTT. Translation: CSASGAQQLMNTEAFF. The V gene is TRBV20-1, the J gene TRBJ1-1; D is undetermined. V lost 3 bases to trimming and J lost 0 bases, with 17 bases between them. The length of the CDR3 is 16 residues. Germline CDR1 reads DFQATT; CDR2 reads SNEGSKA (reference sequence).